The 16 T cell receptor beta chains given below trace back to one sample, sequenced in a study of blood T cell repertoires in COVID-19. Profiling relied on immunoSEQ multiplex PCR, and the TCRdb table lists in-frame clones only, not all of them. Among some 320,000 clones listed, more than 75% were seen once. Sequences were obtained from peripheral blood. The source of these receptors is a woman in her forties or fifties who had recovered from COVID-19.

This clone was detected once. The chain employs TRBV29-1 and TRBJ2-3; the match to TRBD2 covers 7 bases. The CDR3 is 14 amino acids. The V gene's germline CDR1 is SQVTM and CDR2 ANQGSEA. With 7 bases clipped from V and 2 bases from J, the junction kept 9 bases outside the gene matches. This chain's CDR3 is CSARQRDNTDTQYF. In DNA, the CDR3 is TGCAGCGCCCGCCAGCGGGATAACACAGATACGCAGTATTTT.

The chain links TRBV5-1 to TRBJ1-2; perhaps TRBD1 as D (6 bases). The CDR3 covers 16 residues. Germline lookup yields CDR1 SGHRS and CDR2 YFSETQ. V was shortened by 0 bases and J by 4 bases, with 16 bases between the two germline ends. CDR3 DNA sequence: TGCGCCAGCAGCTTGGCCGCAGGGGCCCGCACCTATGGCTACACCTTC. It encodes CASSLAAGARTYGYTF.

The chain links TRBV5-1 to TRBJ2-1; 13 positions match TRBD2. CDR1 is SGHRS, CDR2 YFSETQ, per germline. This CDR3 contains 15 residues. With V trimmed by 4 bases and J by 9 bases, 7 bases remained unmatched. Here the CDR3 DNA reads TGCGCCAGCAGCGTCGGGACTAGCGGGGAAGGTGAGCAGTTCTTC. Its translation: CASSVGTSGEGEQFF.

The chain is built from TRBV30 and TRBJ1-3, with unresolved D. This CDR3 is 13 amino acids long. V was cut by 2 bases and J by 0 bases, with 5 bases left in between. The germline V gene encodes CDR1 GTSNPN and CDR2 SVGIG (reference sequence). The CDR3 nucleotides are TGTGCCTGGAGTATCTTCTCTGGAAACACCATATATTTT. This translates into CAWSIFSGNTIYF. Looking up the rest from reference TRBV30 and TRBJ1-3 gives the full variable domain: SQTIHQWPATLVQPVGSPLSLECTVEGTSNPNLYWYRQAAGRGLQLLFYSVGIGQISSEVPQNLSASRPQDRQFILSSKKLLLSDSGFYLCAWSIFSGNTIYFGEGSWLTVV.

The chain links TRBV29-1 to TRBJ1-4, with D perhaps matching TRBD1 (5 bases). Germline V CDR1 and CDR2: SQVTM, ANQGSEA. This CDR3 comprises 13 residues. CDR3 DNA sequence: TGCACCATTCAGGTGGGGCCCGGGGAAAAACTGTTTTTT. This sequence encodes CTIQVGPGEKLFF.

The chain is built from TRBV6-2 or TRBV6-3 and TRBJ2-7, with D possibly TRBD2 on 6 matching bases. Trimming left V 7 bases short and J 2 bases short, with 15 bases between. This CDR3 has 14 amino acids. Germline assignment: CDR1 MNHEY and CDR2 SVGEGT. DNA of the CDR3: TGTGCCAGCACCCCAGCGGGCCTTACCTACGAGCAGTACTTC. The encoded protein is CASTPAGLTYEQYF.

The chain couples TRBV7-9 to TRBJ1-1; no reliable D call. The germline gives CDR1 SEHNR, CDR2 FQNEAQ (reference sequence). There are 11 residues in the CDR3. The V end lost 3 bases, the J end lost 10 bases, and 9 bases lay between the germline ends. The CDR3 here is CASSFLPGAFF. In nucleotides, the CDR3 is TGTGCCAGCAGCTTTCTACCTGGAGCTTTCTTT.

V is TRBV29-1 and J is TRBJ1-1, with D possibly being TRBD1 (6 bases). The CDR3 spans 13 residues. V gave up 3 bases and J gave up 7 bases, with 15 bases separating them. Germline CDR1 and CDR2: SQVTM and ANQGSEA. The CDR3 spells CSVDWGRGHEAFF. CDR3 DNA: TGCAGCGTTGATTGGGGCAGGGGCCATGAAGCTTTCTTT.

CDR3 in amino acids: CASSYSGTPSDTQYF. The CDR3 DNA is TGTGCCAGCAGTTACTCCGGGACTCCCTCAGATACGCAGTATTTT. V is TRBV6-5 and J is TRBJ2-3; D possibly corresponds to TRBD2 (6 bases). Trimming removed 0 bases at V and 4 bases at J, with 11 bases between. In germline, CDR1 is MNHEY, CDR2 SVGAGI. There are 15 residues in the CDR3.

The rearrangement joins TRBV9 to TRBJ2-4, with D possibly matching TRBD1 (5 bases). The CDR3 covers 16 residues. Germline CDR1 SGDLS, CDR2 YYNGEE. Trimming pared 0 bases from V and 3 bases from J, leaving 13 bases between. This CDR3 is CASSVEGQGSKNIQYF. CDR3 DNA: TGTGCCAGCAGCGTAGAAGGCCAGGGCAGCAAAAACATTCAGTACTTC.

This chain joins TRBV18 and TRBJ2-2; 8 positions match TRBD1. J was trimmed by 2 bases and V by 5 bases; bases with no gene match: 4. CDR3 size: 15 residues. Germline V gives CDR1 KGHSH, CDR2 LQKENI. Written as DNA, the CDR3 is TGTGCCAGCTCAAAGGACAGGGTTAACACCGGGGAGCTGTTTTTT. It yields the protein CASSKDRVNTGELFF.

The chain joins TRBV7-2 to TRBJ2-7, with 10 bases that match TRBD1. Trimming removed 5 bases from V and 10 bases from J; junction bases left unmatched: 8. CDR3 length: 13 residues. CDR1 and CDR2 (germline): SGHTA, FQGNSA. Here the CDR3 DNA reads TGTGCCAGCAGCATAGGGACAGGGGAGGTTCAGTACTTC. Residues: CASSIGTGEVQYF.

This clone was seen a single time. V usage is TRBV28 and J usage is TRBJ2-7, with 8 bases that match TRBD2. The CDR3 runs to 13 residues. Germline V gene sequence: CDR1 MDHEN, CDR2 SYDVKM. V lost 6 bases and J lost 4; bases outside the gene matches: 5. The CDR3 spells CASRTSAIYEQYF. DNA for the CDR3: TGTGCCAGCAGGACTAGCGCGATATACGAGCAGTACTTC.

Written as DNA, the CDR3 is TGCAGCGTTTCGGGCGGGGGAAACACCGGGGAGCTGTTTTTT. This translates into CSVSGGGNTGELFF. This chain links TRBV29-1 with TRBJ2-2; TRBD2 agrees at 7 bases. CDR1 SQVTM and CDR2 ANQGSEA come from the germline V gene. CDR3 size: 14 residues. The V and J ends lost 5 bases and 2 bases, in that order; junction bases with no gene match: 5.

The gene calls are TRBV5-1 and TRBJ2-7, with 7 bases identical to TRBD1. CDR1 and CDR2 (germline): SGHRS, YFSETQ. This CDR3 has 14 residues. The V gene end was trimmed by 4 bases and the J gene end by 6 bases; junction bases not matched to a gene: 10. The CDR3 sequence: CASSPQTGFGEQYF. The CDR3 region has the DNA TGCGCCAGCAGCCCCCAGACAGGGTTCGGCGAGCAGTACTTC.

A few counts support this clone. CDR3 region: CASSYGHPKRWSSGANVLTF. The CDR3 DNA is TGTGCCAGTAGTTACGGCCACCCAAAGAGATGGAGCTCTGGGGCCAACGTCCTGACTTTC. The chain combines TRBV19 with TRBJ2-6; D is uncertain. The V and J ends lost 5 bases and 0 bases respectively, with 23 bases between them. The CDR3 is made up of 20 amino acids. The germline V gene has CDR1 LNHDA and CDR2 SQIVND (reference sequence). The whole variable domain, filled in from reference TRBV19 and TRBJ2-6, reads DGGITQSPKYLFRKEGQNVTLSCEQNLNHDAMYWYRQDPGQGLRLIYYSQIVNDFQKGDIAEGYSVSREKKESFPLTVTSAQKNPTAFYLCASSYGHPKRWSSGANVLTFGAGSRLTVL.